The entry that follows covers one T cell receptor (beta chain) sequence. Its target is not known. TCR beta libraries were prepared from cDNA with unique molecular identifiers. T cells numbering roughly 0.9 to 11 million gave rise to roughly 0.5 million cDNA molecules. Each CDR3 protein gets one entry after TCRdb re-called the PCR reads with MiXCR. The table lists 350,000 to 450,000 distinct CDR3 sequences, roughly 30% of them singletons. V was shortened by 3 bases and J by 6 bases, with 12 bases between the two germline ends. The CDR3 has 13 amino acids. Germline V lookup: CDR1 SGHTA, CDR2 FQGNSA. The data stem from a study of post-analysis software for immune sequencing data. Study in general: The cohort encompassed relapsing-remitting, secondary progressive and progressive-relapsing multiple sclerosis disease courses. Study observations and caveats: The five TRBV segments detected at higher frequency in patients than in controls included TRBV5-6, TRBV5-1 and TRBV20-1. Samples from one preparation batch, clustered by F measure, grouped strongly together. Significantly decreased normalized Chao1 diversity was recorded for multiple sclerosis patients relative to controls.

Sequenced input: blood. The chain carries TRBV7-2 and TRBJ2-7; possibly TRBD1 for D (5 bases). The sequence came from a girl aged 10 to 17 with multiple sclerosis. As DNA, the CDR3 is TGTGCCAGCAGCTTGACCAGGGTTGTCGAGCAGTACTTC. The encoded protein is CASSLTRVVEQYF.